The present entry profiles one T cell receptor (beta chain) with its context. J lost 1 base, V lost 3 bases, and 4 bases had no gene match. The CDR3 length is 16 residues. Germline V gene data show CDR1 as SGHTA and CDR2 as FQGNSA. These data are taken from a study of T cell responses to AZD1222 COVID-19 vaccine. Clones were read by immunoSEQ multiplex PCR, and TCRdb kept only the in-frame ones, dropping some. The profile shows some 98,000 clones, 70% to 90% of them singletons. The chain combines TRBV7-2 with TRBJ2-3; 10 bases are shared with TRBD2. This specimen consisted of peripheral blood, obtained on day 0 of AZD1222 vaccination. This sequence originates from an adult in good health. The CDR3 DNA follows: TGTGCCAGCAGCTTGGGGCTAGCGGGAGGCACAGATACGCAGTATTTT. Translated, it gives CASSLGLAGGTDTQYF.